This TCR beta chain originates from a study of vaccination effects on CD4 cells after COVID-19. Study-level points and caveats: Clones of infection and vaccine origin contracted markedly late after vaccination.

Antigen-specific CD4+ T cells were expanded (with viral peptide pools) by the ViraFEST assay ahead of sequencing. Investigators separated out CD4+ T cells once 10 days of culture had passed. Each participant was given two doses of one vaccine (BNT162b2 or mRNA-1273). Data came from immunoSEQ multiplex PCR; TCRdb stores just in-frame clones and leaves some out. The data hold about 24,000 clones, with more than 80% observed a single time. Concerning this clone: Its target is unknown.

Sequencing was performed on CD4+ T cells from PBMCs cultured with SARS-CoV-2 spike peptides, taken after COVID-19 vaccination. This TCR was sampled from a human donor who received a COVID-19 vaccine. Some clones in this sample may be carry-over from other donors' samples.

CDR3 sequence reads: CASSEHRGTGNTIYF. Written as DNA, the CDR3 is TGTGCCAGCAGTGAACACAGGGGTACTGGAAACACCATATATTTT. The chain couples TRBV6-4 to TRBJ1-3; 7 bases agree with TRBD1. The V and J ends lost 3 bases and 2 bases, in that order; junction bases with no gene match: 4. Germline CDR1 MRHNA, CDR2 SNTAGT. CDR3 length equals 15 residues.